What follows is one T cell receptor (beta chain) and its context. This record comes from a study of CD39 and CD103 CD8 tumor-infiltrating T cells. Germline assignment: CDR1 SEHNR and CDR2 FQNEAQ (reference sequence). This CDR3 region has 15 residues. Trimming removed 5 bases from V and 3 bases from J; junction bases left unmatched: 7. The protocol was immunoSEQ multiplex PCR, while the TCRdb copy is restricted to in-frame clones and leaves out a portion. Altogether over a thousand clones are present, under 85% being singletons, with the ten largest covering about 26%. The rearrangement uses TRBV7-9 and TRBJ2-3; 8 bases agree with TRBD2. The receptor was derived from a human donor with ovarian cancer. The sample consisted of CD39- CD103- CD8+ T cells sorted from the tumor. Sample subset: CD103-CD39- double-negative CD45RA- CD8 T cells. CDR3 nucleotide sequence: TGTGCCAGCAGCCCAGTGGAGCGGGGGACAGATACGCAGTATTTT. Protein: CASSPVERGTDTQYF.